These 6 T cell receptor beta chains originate from one sample sequenced in a study of human T cells and chemical hapten exposure. Time point described: patch test 3, about 24 weeks after DPC sensitization. Treatment in this sample: therapeutic diphenylcyclopropenone sensitization with weekly scalp DPC. TCRdb passed the RACE reads through MiXCR, listing each CDR3 protein once. The sample lists 150,000 to 200,000 distinct CDR3 sequences; around a quarter were seen once. Sequenced material: whole blood, taken in connection with sensitization to the hapten diphenylcyclopropenone (DPC). The receptors were gathered from a woman aged 40 to 50 with alopecia areata. Some clones in this sample may be carry-over from other donors' samples.

This clonotype appeared many times. The genes are TRBV20-1 and TRBJ2-7; D is possibly TRBD1 (5 bases). CDR3 length: 14 residues. Germline CDR1 is DFQATT and CDR2 is SNEGSKA (reference sequence). V dropped 0 bases and J dropped 2 bases, with 11 bases sitting between them. The CDR3 sequence: CSARDRGSAYEQYF. CDR3 nucleotide sequence: TGCAGTGCTAGAGATAGGGGTTCGGCCTACGAGCAGTACTTC.

This clonotype was seen a few times. J is TRBJ2-3 and V is TRBV10-3; TRBD2 agrees at 11 bases. This CDR3 is 15 amino acids long. CDR1 and CDR2 from the germline V gene are ENHRY and SYGVKD. After removal of 7 bases from V and 5 bases from J, the junction contained 8 bases not matched to a gene. CDR3: CAIKKLAGEGDTQYF. The CDR3, as DNA: TGTGCCATCAAAAAACTAGCGGGAGAGGGAGATACGCAGTATTTT.

Only a few counts were recorded for this clonotype. In DNA form, the CDR3 reads TGCAGCGTTGAACTTCGGGTTTCCAACTATGGCTACACCTTC. This sequence encodes CSVELRVSNYGYTF. The chain couples TRBV29-1 to TRBJ1-2; D is unclear. V was cut by 2 bases and J by 2 bases, with 12 bases left in between. Per germline, CDR1 SQVTM and CDR2 ANQGSEA. This CDR3 is built from 14 residues.

The table lists this clonotype with many counts. V and J are TRBV7-2 and TRBJ2-7; 9 bases match TRBD1. The CDR3 runs to 15 residues. V lost 3 bases and J lost 3; bases outside the gene matches: 6. Germline V gene lookup returns CDR1 SGHTA and CDR2 FQGNSA. The CDR3 region has the DNA TGTGCCAGCAGCTTTACCGGGACAGGGTTCTACGAGCAGTACTTC. This codes for CASSFTGTGFYEQYF.

The chain has TRBV24-1 and TRBJ2-5, with D uncertain. The V end lost 4 bases, the J end lost 4 bases, and 12 bases lay between the germline ends. The length of the CDR3 is 14 residues. Germline CDR1 is KGHDR and CDR2 is SFDVKD. This chain's CDR3 is CATSDARDAETQYF. CDR3 coding DNA: TGTGCCACCAGTGACGCTAGAGATGCAGAGACCCAGTACTTC.

The chain employs TRBV24-1 and TRBJ1-2, with TRBD1 identical over 8 bases. The germline gives CDR1 KGHDR, CDR2 SFDVKD. Trimming at V came to 3 bases and at J to 5 bases, leaving 4 bases not matched to a gene. CDR3 size: 14 residues. CDR3 amino acids: CATSDPGQGYGYTF. CDR3 bases: TGTGCCACCAGTGATCCCGGACAGGGTTATGGCTACACCTTC.